This T cell receptor beta chain was sequenced for a study of blood T cells in healthy people across ages. Primers used in a second PCR of roughly 7 to 12 cycles were a sample-barcoded 5' primer and a J-beta primer mix. A template-switch adaptor with 12 random nucleotides tagged each cDNA molecule. MiXCR, run by TCRdb on the 5' RACE reads, gives a single entry per CDR3 protein. The sample consists of some 940,000 distinct CDR3 sequences, just under 30% of them appearing once. V gave up 3 bases and J gave up 5 bases, with 16 bases separating them. In germline, CDR1 is DFQATT, CDR2 SNEGSKA (reference sequence). The CDR3 is 14 amino acids. Peripheral blood samples of roughly 9.9 milliliters were drawn from each donor. These same data were also listed under a study on T cells of mothers and their children.

Specimen: blood. V usage is TRBV20-1 and J usage is TRBJ2-5; tentatively, D is TRBD1 or TRBD2 (5 bases each). The sequence was obtained from a woman between 40 and 55 years old in good health. This chain's CDR3 is CSASEVSWGETQYF. The CDR3, as DNA: TGCAGTGCTAGTGAGGTTAGCTGGGGGGAGACCCAGTACTTC.